This paragraph covers one T cell receptor beta chain sequence. Its antigen is unknown. A much bigger clone sits one base away, suggesting this may be a read error. These data belong to a study of post-analysis software for immune sequencing data. General observations from the study: Patients had higher frequencies than controls of a few TRBV segments, including TRBV5-6, TRBV5-1 and TRBV20-1. F measure grouped same-batch samples tightly together.

In germline, CDR1 is MNHEY, CDR2 SMNVEV (reference sequence). CDR3 length: 12 residues. J was trimmed by 15 bases and V by 3 bases; bases with no gene match: 8. TCR beta cDNA libraries had unique molecular identifiers. TCRdb re-analysed the PCR reads in MiXCR, keeping a single row per CDR3 protein. The table has about 760,000 distinct CDR3 sequences, about 27% seen once. The V and J genes are TRBV27 and TRBJ2-1; TRBD2 matches 7 bases. The receptor comes from a girl aged 10-17 years with multiple sclerosis. The sample comprised blood. In DNA, the CDR3 is TGTGCCAGCAGTTTTAACCGAGCGGGGTTGTTCTTC. Protein: CASSFNRAGLFF.